This TCR beta chain emerged from a study of blood T cell repertoires in COVID-19. Study context: The samples span acute and convalescent COVID-19 from the United States, Italy and Spain. T cells, B-cell-depleted T cells, or PBMCs provided the cDNA or gDNA that served as material.

Under the authors' procedure: Amplification of reference gene primers was used by the study to estimate nucleated cell counts. The assay was immunoSEQ multiplex PCR, and TCRdb's table has in-frame clones only and misses some. That table supplies the V and J calls and clone size; D and trimming were determined from the DNA. The sample lists 240,000 or so clones, around 90% occurring once. The sample consisted of peripheral blood. The sequence was obtained from a woman in her thirties with acute or convalescent COVID-19.

The CDR3 nucleotides are TGTGCCAGCAGCGTAAGAGACAGGGGCGGCGAAAAACTGTTTTTT. Amino acid sequence: CASSVRDRGGEKLFF. The chain has TRBV9 and TRBJ1-4, with TRBD1 identical over 8 bases. Germline CDR1 is SGDLS and CDR2 is YYNGEE. The CDR3 runs to 15 residues. Trimming at V came to 1 base and at J to 8 bases, leaving 7 bases not matched to a gene.